Listed below are T cell receptor beta chains from one sample, sequenced in a study of T cell responses to AZD1222 COVID-19 vaccine. Using immunoSEQ multiplex PCR, the repertoire was profiled, and TCRdb retains in-frame clones only, with some absent. The sample lists 83,000 or so clones, 70% to 90% occurring once. Here the sequenced sample was peripheral blood, taken on day 0 of MenACWY control vaccination. The receptors derive from an adult in good health. Each CDR3 is given with its conserved first and last residue. The D gene is left open where the match is weak. Some rows have no size entry. The others give once, few or many, or a class for an expanded clone.

d_call clone_size j_call v_call cdr3_aa cdr3_nt
. . TRBJ2-1 TRBV19 CASSISADEQFF TGTGCCAGTAGTATCTCCGCAGATGAGCAGTTCTTC
. . TRBJ1-5 TRBV6-5 CASSFSGGGQPQHF TGTGCCAGCAGTTTTTCGGGTGGTGGACAGCCCCAGCATTTT
TRBD1 . TRBJ1-6 TRBV5-5 CASSGDRESYSPLHF TGTGCCAGCAGCGGAGACAGGGAAAGCTATTCACCCCTCCACTTT
. . TRBJ2-7 TRBV11-2 CASSPGLQGEQYF TGTGCCAGCAGCCCGGGACTTCAAGGCGAGCAGTACTTC
. . TRBJ1-1 TRBV5-6 CASSFGTPIGGTEAFF TGTGCCAGCAGCTTCGGGACCCCGATTGGGGGCACTGAAGCTTTCTTT
. . TRBJ1-5 TRBV15 CATSRDRVAFQPQHF TGTGCCACCAGCAGAGACAGGGTTGCATTTCAGCCCCAGCATTTT
TRBD2 once TRBJ2-1 TRBV15 CATSRTSEEQFF TGTGCCACCAGCAGAACTAGCGAGGAGCAGTTCTTC
. . TRBJ2-3 TRBV19 CASSISSGTQYF TGTGCCAGTAGTATTAGCTCGGGTACGCAGTATTTT
TRBD2 . TRBJ2-5 TRBV24-1 CATSDTIAGVKETQYF TGTGCCACCAGTGATACCATAGCGGGAGTTAAAGAGACCCAGTACTTC
. once TRBJ1-1 TRBV7-2 CASSLQGDTEAFF TGTGCCAGCAGCTTACAAGGAGACACTGAAGCTTTCTTT
. . TRBJ2-1 TRBV5-1 CASSLDQPNEQFF TGCGCCAGCAGCTTGGACCAGCCCAATGAGCAGTTCTTC
TRBD2 . TRBJ2-7 TRBV11-2 CASSLVAGNPYEQYF TGTGCCAGCAGCTTAGTAGCGGGAAATCCCTACGAGCAGTACTTC
TRBD1 . TRBJ2-2 TRBV24-1 CATSRRQGVGELFF TGTGCCACCAGCCGGCGACAGGGTGTCGGGGAGCTGTTTTTT
. few TRBJ1-4 TRBV28 CASKRGATNEKLFF TGTGCCAGCAAGAGAGGGGCAACTAATGAAAAACTGTTTTTT
. . TRBJ1-2 TRBV6-1 CASSEGYYGYTF TGTGCCAGCAGTGAGGGGTACTATGGCTACACCTTC
. . TRBJ2-7 TRBV25-1 CASSNQELYEQYF TGTGCCAGCAGTAACCAGGAACTTTACGAGCAGTACTTC
. once TRBJ1-1 TRBV5-1 CASRYGAENTEAFF TGCGCCAGCAGGTATGGGGCTGAGAACACTGAAGCTTTCTTT
. . TRBJ2-4 TRBV19 CASSIGPAKNIQYF TGTGCCAGTAGTATCGGGCCAGCCAAAAACATTCAGTACTTC
. once TRBJ1-3 TRBV9 CASSVDRTGNTIYF TGTGCCAGCAGCGTAGATAGAACCGGAAACACCATATATTTT
. . TRBJ2-7 TRBV4-1 CASSQDDSQRRGQYF TGCGCCAGCAGCCAAGATGACTCGCAGAGACGGGGGCAGTACTTC
TRBD1 . TRBJ2-7 TRBV28 CASSQTGVRSYEQYF TGTGCCAGCAGTCAAACAGGGGTAAGATCCTACGAGCAGTACTTC
TRBD1 . TRBJ1-5 TRBV6-2/TRBV6-3 CASSKDRDPAQPQHF TGTGCCAGCAGTAAGGACAGGGACCCTGCTCAGCCCCAGCATTTT
TRBD1 . TRBJ1-1 TRBV4-2 CASSPGQGAAGTEAFF TGTGCCAGCAGCCCGGGACAGGGGGCAGCGGGCACTGAAGCTTTCTTT
. . TRBJ2-2 TRBV10-3 CAISTLVSGSGELFF TGTGCCATCAGTACCTTGGTTAGCGGTTCCGGGGAGCTGTTTTTT
. . TRBJ2-2 TRBV7-2 CASSLAGGELFF TGTGCCAGCAGCTTAGCGGGCGGGGAGCTGTTTTTT
. . TRBJ2-3 TRBV27 CASSLRMRTDTQYF TGTGCCAGCAGTTTAAGGATGCGCACAGATACGCAGTATTTT
. . TRBJ1-1 TRBV12-3/TRBV12-4 CASSFTPGSEAFF TGTGCCAGCAGTTTCACGCCGGGATCTGAAGCTTTCTTT
. . TRBJ1-5 TRBV5-6 CASSRMRLNQPQHF TGTGCCAGCAGCCGGATGCGACTTAATCAGCCCCAGCATTTT
TRBD2 . TRBJ2-5 TRBV7-7 CASSSGTNQETQYF TGTGCCAGCAGCTCCGGGACTAACCAAGAGACCCAGTACTTC
. . TRBJ2-5 TRBV30 CACATFPGETQYF TGTGCCTGCGCGACCTTTCCGGGAGAGACCCAGTACTTC
. . TRBJ2-5 TRBV4-2 CASSQDQMGGEETQYF TGTGCCAGCAGCCAAGACCAAATGGGAGGTGAGGAGACCCAGTACTTC
. . TRBJ1-6 TRBV7-8 CASSLQEPAVSYNSPLHF TGTGCCAGCAGCTTACAGGAACCAGCGGTCTCCTATAATTCACCCCTCCACTTT
. . TRBJ2-5 TRBV7-2 CASSLLYQETQYF TGTGCCAGCAGCCTGCTGTACCAAGAGACCCAGTACTTC
TRBD1 . TRBJ2-5 TRBV13 CASTSHRTGKETQYF TGTGCCAGCACCAGCCATCGGACAGGGAAAGAGACCCAGTACTTC
TRBD1 . TRBJ1-2 TRBV29-1 CSVVGTGGDGYTF TGCAGCGTAGTCGGGACAGGGGGGGACGGCTACACCTTC
TRBD1 . TRBJ1-1 TRBV2 CASDRGAEAFF TGTGCCAGCGACAGGGGGGCTGAAGCTTTCTTT
. . TRBJ1-3 TRBV2 CASLPTVFGNTIYF TGTGCCAGCCTACCGACAGTCTTTGGAAACACCATATATTTT
. . TRBJ1-6 TRBV6-5 CASSYSAHKENSPLHF TGTGCCAGCAGTTACTCGGCGCACAAGGAAAATTCACCCCTCCACTTT
. . TRBJ2-5 TRBV3-1/TRBV3-2 CASSQGWAETQYF TGTGCCAGCAGCCAAGGGTGGGCCGAGACCCAGTACTTC
. . TRBJ1-3 TRBV27 CASSLAMGSGNTIYF TGTGCCAGCAGTTTAGCCATGGGTTCTGGAAACACCATATATTTT
TRBD1 . TRBJ1-4 TRBV28 CASSSPAGTGRSVGEKLFF TGTGCCAGCAGTTCCCCGGCCGGGACAGGGAGATCGGTAGGAGAAAAACTGTTTTTT
TRBD2 . TRBJ2-3 TRBV11-2 CASSFAGTSGRASDTQYF TGTGCCAGCAGCTTCGCCGGGACTAGCGGGAGGGCCAGCGATACGCAGTATTTT
. . TRBJ2-5 TRBV19 CASSIRRGQQETQYF TGTGCCAGTAGTATCCGCAGGGGCCAACAAGAGACCCAGTACTTC
. . TRBJ1-2 TRBV7-3 CASSLIGTGWVDYGYTF TGTGCCAGCAGCTTAATCGGCACAGGCTGGGTCGACTATGGCTACACCTTC
. . TRBJ1-5 TRBV28 CASSFIGQPQHF TGTGCCAGCAGTTTCATCGGTCAGCCCCAGCATTTT
. . TRBJ2-7 TRBV7-2 CASSVYGPYEQYF TGTGCCAGCAGCGTCTACGGGCCCTACGAGCAGTACTTC
. . TRBJ1-1 TRBV23-1 CASSPRGAFF TGCGCCAGCAGTCCCCGCGGGGCTTTCTTT
. few TRBJ1-6 TRBV18 CASSSSGQGNSPLHF TGTGCCAGCTCATCTTCAGGGCAGGGTAATTCACCCCTCCACTTT
TRBD1 . TRBJ2-6 TRBV28 CASTSAGGPGANVLTF TGTGCCAGCACCTCCGCAGGGGGTCCTGGGGCCAACGTCCTGACTTTC
. . TRBJ2-1 TRBV5-4 CASSLGFVKATEQFF TGTGCCAGCAGCTTGGGTTTTGTAAAAGCTACAGAGCAGTTCTTC
. . TRBJ1-3 TRBV6-5 CASSYSAGLGNTIYF TGTGCCAGCAGTTACTCCGCAGGACTAGGAAACACCATATATTTT
. . TRBJ2-3 TRBV7-3 CASSPGLLQYF TGTGCCAGCAGCCCGGGACTCTTGCAGTATTTT
. . TRBJ1-3 TRBV28 CASSSPRGSAGNTIYF TGTGCCAGCAGTTCCCCCCGAGGGTCGGCCGGAAACACCATATATTTT
. . TRBJ2-5 TRBV27 CASSLMAGTGTQYF TGTGCCAGCAGTTTGATGGCGGGTACGGGGACCCAGTACTTC
. . TRBJ2-5 TRBV6-2/TRBV6-3 CASSPGGAQETQYF TGTGCCAGCAGCCCAGGGGGGGCTCAAGAGACCCAGTACTTC
. . TRBJ1-2 TRBV20-1 CSAGWSGYTF TGCAGTGCCGGGTGGAGTGGCTACACCTTC
. . TRBJ2-1 TRBV29-1 CSVTIVNEQFF TGCAGCGTTACTATAGTGAATGAGCAGTTCTTC
. . TRBJ1-5 TRBV4-3 CASSQDVNRPYQPQHF TGCGCCAGCAGCCAAGATGTTAACAGGCCGTATCAGCCCCAGCATTTT
TRBD1 few TRBJ1-4 TRBV4-3 CASSQASGGINEKLFF TGCGCCAGCAGCCAAGCCTCAGGGGGAATTAATGAAAAACTGTTTTTT